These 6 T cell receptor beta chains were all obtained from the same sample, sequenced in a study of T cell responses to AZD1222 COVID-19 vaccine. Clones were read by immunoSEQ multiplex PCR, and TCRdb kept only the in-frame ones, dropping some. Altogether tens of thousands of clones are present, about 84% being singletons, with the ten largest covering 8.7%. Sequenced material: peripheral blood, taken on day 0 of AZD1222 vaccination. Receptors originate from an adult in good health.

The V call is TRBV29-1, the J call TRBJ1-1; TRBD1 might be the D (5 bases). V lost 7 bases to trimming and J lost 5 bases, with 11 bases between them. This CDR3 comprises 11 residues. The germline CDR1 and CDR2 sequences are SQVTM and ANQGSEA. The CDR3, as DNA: TGCAGCGGTTCGAGGGGAACTGAAGCTTTCTTT. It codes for CSGSRGTEAFF. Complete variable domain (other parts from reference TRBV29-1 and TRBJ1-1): SAVISQKPSRDICQRGTSLTIQCQVDSQVTMMFWYRQQPGQSLTLIATANQGSEATYESGFVIDKFPISRPNLTFSTLTVSNMSPEDSSIYLCSGSRGTEAFFGQGTRLTVV.

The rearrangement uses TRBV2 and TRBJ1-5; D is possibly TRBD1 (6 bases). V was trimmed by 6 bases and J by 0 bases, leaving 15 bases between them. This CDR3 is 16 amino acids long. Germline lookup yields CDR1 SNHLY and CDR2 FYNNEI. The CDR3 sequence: CASRTGTPLSNQPQHF. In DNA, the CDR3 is TGTGCCAGCAGGACCGGGACACCTCTTAGCAATCAGCCCCAGCATTTT.

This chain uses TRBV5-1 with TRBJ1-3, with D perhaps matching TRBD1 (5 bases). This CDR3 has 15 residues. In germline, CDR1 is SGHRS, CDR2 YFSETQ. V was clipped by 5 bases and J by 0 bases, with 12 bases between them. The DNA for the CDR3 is TGCGCCAGCAGAACAGGCCTGGACTCTGGAAACACCATATATTTT. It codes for CASRTGLDSGNTIYF.

The CDR3 here is CASSAGSLSSYEQYF. The DNA for the CDR3 is TGTGCCAGCAGCGCCGGGTCCCTGAGCTCCTACGAGCAGTACTTC. The chain has TRBV7-2 and TRBJ2-7; D is ambiguous. CDR1 is SGHTA and CDR2 is FQGNSA in the germline V gene. V lost 5 bases to trimming and J lost 0 bases, with 14 bases between them. The CDR3 contains 15 residues. Supplemented by reference TRBV7-2 and TRBJ2-7, the full variable domain reads GAGVSQSPSNKVTEKGKDVELRCDPISGHTALYWYRQSLGQGLEFLIYFQGNSAPDKSGLPSDRFSAERTGGSVSTLTIQRTQQEDSAVYLCASSAGSLSSYEQYFGPGTRLTVT.

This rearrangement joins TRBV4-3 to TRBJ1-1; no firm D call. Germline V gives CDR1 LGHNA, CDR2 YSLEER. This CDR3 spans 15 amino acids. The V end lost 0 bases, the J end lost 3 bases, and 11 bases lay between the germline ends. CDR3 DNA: TGCGCCAGCAGCCAAGATGCGGGTGTGTACACTGAAGCTTTCTTT. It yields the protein CASSQDAGVYTEAFF.

In nucleotides, the CDR3 is TGTGCCAGCAGCCATTCACCGGGCCTTGAGCAGTTCTTC. It specifies CASSHSPGLEQFF. This chain uses TRBV6-5 with TRBJ2-1; no reliable D call. The length of the CDR3 is 13 residues. Trimming left V 6 bases short and J 9 bases short, with 15 bases between. Germline V lookup: CDR1 MNHEY, CDR2 SVGAGI.